Included here is one TCR beta chain sequence, with context. The data were obtained in a study of blood T cell repertoires in COVID-19. Background on the study: Acute-phase and convalescent COVID-19 samples originated in the United States, Italy and Spain. T cells, B-cell-depleted T cells, or PBMCs provided the cDNA or gDNA that served as material.

Per the study methods: Amplification with reference gene primers provided the estimates of nucleated cell counts. Sequencing used immunoSEQ multiplex PCR; TCRdb keeps in-frame clones, though not all of them. V, J and clone size are taken as reported in that table, and D and trimming were inferred from the DNA itself. The sample lists 20,000 to 25,000 clones; around 80% were seen once. The sequencing input was peripheral blood. The sequence derives from a man aged 55 to 70 with active COVID-19.

For the CDR3, the DNA is TGTGCCAGCAGCCGGACTAGTTCGGCAGATACGCAGTATTTT. It translates to CASSRTSSADTQYF. The chain couples TRBV7-9 to TRBJ2-3, with TRBD2 matching over 7 bases. The CDR3 consists of 14 residues. CDR1 and CDR2 from the germline V gene are SEHNR and FQNEAQ (reference sequence). Trimming at V came to 5 bases and at J to 4 bases, leaving 6 bases not matched to a gene.